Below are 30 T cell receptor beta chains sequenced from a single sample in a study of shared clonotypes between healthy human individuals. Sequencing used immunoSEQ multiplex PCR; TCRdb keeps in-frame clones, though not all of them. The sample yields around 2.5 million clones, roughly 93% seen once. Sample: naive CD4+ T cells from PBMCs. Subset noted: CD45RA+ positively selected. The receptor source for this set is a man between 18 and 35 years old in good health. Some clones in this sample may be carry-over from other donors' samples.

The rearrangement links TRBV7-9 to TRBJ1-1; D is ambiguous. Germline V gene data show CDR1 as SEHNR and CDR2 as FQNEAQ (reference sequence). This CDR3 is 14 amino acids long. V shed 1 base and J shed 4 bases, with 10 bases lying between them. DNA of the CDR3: TGTGCCAGCAGCTTAGGAGGGTTGGGCACTGAAGCTTTCTTT. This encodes CASSLGGLGTEAFF.

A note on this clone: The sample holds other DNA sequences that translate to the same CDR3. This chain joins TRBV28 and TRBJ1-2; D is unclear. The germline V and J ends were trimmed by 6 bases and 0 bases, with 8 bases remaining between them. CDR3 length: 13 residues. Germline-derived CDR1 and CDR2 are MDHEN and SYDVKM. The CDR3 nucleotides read TGTGCCAGCAGAAGACCGCCTAACTATGGCTACACCTTC. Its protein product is CASRRPPNYGYTF.

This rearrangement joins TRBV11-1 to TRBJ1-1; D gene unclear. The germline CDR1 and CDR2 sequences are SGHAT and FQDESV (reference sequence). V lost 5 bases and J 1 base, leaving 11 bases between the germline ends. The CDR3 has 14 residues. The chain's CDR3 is CASSPHRGNTEAFF. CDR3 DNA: TGTGCCAGCAGCCCCCACAGAGGGAACACTGAAGCTTTCTTT.

The DNA of the CDR3 is TGTGCCAGCCTGAGGGGGACCTACGCCAACACAGATACGCAGTATTTT. It yields the protein CASLRGTYANTDTQYF. J is TRBJ2-3 and V is TRBV6-6; TRBD1 might be the D (6 bases). This CDR3 is built from 16 residues. Per the germline V gene, CDR1 is MNHNY and CDR2 is SVGAGI (reference sequence). V was pared by 8 bases and J by 2 bases, with 20 bases between.

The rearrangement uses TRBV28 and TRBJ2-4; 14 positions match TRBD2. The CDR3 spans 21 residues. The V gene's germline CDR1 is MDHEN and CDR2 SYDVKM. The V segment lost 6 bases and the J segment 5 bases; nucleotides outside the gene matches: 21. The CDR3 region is CASRGRTSGRTNLGSQNIQYF. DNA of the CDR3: TGTGCCAGCAGGGGGCGGACTAGCGGGAGGACGAATCTGGGGTCCCAAAACATTCAGTACTTC. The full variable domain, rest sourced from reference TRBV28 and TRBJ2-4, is DVKVTQSSRYLVKRTGEKVFLECVQDMDHENMFWYRQDPGLGLRLIYFSYDVKMKEKGDIPEGYSVSREKKERFSLILESASTNQTSMYLCASRGRTSGRTNLGSQNIQYFGAGTRLSVL.

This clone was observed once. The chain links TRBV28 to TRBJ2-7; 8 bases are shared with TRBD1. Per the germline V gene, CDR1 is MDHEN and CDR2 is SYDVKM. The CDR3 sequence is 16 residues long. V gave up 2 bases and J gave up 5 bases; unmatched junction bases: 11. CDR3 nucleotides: TGTGCCAGCAGTTTAACCAGGACAGGGAGAGGTGACGAGCAGTACTTC. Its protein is CASSLTRTGRGDEQYF.

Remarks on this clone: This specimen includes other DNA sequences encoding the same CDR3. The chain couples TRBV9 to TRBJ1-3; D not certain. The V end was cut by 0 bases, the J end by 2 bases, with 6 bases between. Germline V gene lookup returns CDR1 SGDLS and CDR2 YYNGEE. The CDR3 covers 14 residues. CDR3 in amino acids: CASSVVGAGNTIYF. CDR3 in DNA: TGTGCCAGCAGCGTAGTGGGAGCTGGAAACACCATATATTTT.

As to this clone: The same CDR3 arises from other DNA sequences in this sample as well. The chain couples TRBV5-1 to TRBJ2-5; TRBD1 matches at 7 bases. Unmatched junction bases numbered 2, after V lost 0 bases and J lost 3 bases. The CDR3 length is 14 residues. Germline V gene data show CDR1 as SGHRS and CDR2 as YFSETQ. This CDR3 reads CASSLGQGEETQYF. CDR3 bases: TGCGCCAGCAGCTTGGGACAGGGAGAAGAGACCCAGTACTTC.

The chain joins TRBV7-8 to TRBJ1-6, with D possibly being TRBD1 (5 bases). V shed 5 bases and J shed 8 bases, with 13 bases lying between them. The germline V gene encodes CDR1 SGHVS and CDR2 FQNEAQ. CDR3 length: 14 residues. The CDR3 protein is CASSAGPRDSPLHF. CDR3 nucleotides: TGTGCCAGCAGCGCGGGACCGAGGGATTCACCCCTCCACTTT.

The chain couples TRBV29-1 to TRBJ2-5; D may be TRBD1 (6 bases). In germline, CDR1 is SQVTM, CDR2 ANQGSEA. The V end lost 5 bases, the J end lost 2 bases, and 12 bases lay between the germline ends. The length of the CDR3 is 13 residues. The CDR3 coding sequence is TGCAGCGTTACCTGGACAGATCAAGAGACCCAGTACTTC. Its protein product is CSVTWTDQETQYF.

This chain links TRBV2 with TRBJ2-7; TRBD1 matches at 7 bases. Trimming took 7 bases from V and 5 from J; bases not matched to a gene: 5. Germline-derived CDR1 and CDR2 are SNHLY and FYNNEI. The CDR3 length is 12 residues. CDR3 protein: CASNQGVDEQYF. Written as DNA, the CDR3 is TGTGCCAGCAATCAGGGGGTAGACGAGCAGTACTTC.

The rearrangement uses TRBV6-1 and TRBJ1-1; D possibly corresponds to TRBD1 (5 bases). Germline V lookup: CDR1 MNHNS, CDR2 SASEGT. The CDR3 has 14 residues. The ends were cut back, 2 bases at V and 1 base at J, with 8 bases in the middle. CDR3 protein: CASSELQGNTEAFF. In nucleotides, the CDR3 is TGTGCCAGCAGTGAACTGCAGGGGAACACTGAAGCTTTCTTT.

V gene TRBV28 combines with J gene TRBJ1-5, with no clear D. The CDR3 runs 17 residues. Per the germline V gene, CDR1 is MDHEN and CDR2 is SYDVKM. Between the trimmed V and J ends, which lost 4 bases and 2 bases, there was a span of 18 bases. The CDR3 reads CASSSDLVLTGNQPQHF. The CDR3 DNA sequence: TGTGCCAGCAGTTCGGACCTCGTCCTAACTGGCAATCAGCCCCAGCATTTT.

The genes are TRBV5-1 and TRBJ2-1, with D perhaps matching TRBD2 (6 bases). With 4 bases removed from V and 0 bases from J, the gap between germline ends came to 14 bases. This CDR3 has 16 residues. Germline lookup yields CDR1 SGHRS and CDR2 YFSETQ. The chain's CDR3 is CASSPGLLSSYNEQFF. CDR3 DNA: TGCGCCAGCAGCCCGGGACTTCTGAGCTCCTACAATGAGCAGTTCTTC.

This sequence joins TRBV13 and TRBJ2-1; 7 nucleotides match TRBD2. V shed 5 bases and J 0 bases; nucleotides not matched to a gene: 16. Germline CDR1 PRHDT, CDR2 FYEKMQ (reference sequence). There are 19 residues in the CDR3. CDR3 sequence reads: CASSHRLAAPRSSYNEQFF. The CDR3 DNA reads TGTGCCAGCAGCCATCGTCTAGCGGCCCCCAGGAGCTCCTACAATGAGCAGTTCTTC.

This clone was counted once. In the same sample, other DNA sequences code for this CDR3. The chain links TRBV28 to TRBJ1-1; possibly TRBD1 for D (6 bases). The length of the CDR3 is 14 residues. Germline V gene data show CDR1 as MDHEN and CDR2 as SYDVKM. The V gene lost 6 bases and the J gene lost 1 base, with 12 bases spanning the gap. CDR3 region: CASREGQPNTEAFF. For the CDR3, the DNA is TGTGCCAGCAGGGAAGGACAGCCGAACACTGAAGCTTTCTTT.

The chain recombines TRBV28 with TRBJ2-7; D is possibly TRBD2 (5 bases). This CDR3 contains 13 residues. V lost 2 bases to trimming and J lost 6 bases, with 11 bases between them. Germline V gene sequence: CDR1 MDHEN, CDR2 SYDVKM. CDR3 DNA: TGTGCCAGCAGTTTAATCGGGGTTGCCGAGCAGTACTTC. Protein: CASSLIGVAEQYF.

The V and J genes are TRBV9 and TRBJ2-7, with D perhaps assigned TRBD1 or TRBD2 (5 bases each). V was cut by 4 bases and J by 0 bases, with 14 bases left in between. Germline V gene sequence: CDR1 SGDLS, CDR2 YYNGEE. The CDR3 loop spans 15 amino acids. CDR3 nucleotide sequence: TGTGCCAGCAGCCCTGGGACGGCCAGCTCCTACGAGCAGTACTTC. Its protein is CASSPGTASSYEQYF. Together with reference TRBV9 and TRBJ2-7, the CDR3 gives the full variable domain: DSGVTQTPKHLITATGQRVTLRCSPRSGDLSVYWYQQSLDQGLQFLIQYYNGEERAKGNILERFSAQQFPDLHSELNLSSLELGDSALYFCASSPGTASSYEQYFGPGTRLTVT.

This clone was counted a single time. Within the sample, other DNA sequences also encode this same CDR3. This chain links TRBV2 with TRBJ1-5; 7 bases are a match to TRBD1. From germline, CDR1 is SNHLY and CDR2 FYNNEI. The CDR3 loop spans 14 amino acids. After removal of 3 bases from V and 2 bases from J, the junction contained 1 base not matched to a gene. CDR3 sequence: CASSDGTGNQPQHF. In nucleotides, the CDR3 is TGTGCCAGCAGTGATGGGACAGGCAATCAGCCCCAGCATTTT.

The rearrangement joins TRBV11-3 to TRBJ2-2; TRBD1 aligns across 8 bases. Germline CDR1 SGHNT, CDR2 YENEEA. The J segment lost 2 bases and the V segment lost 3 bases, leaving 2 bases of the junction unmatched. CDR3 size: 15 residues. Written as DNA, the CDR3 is TGTGCCAGCAGCTTCGGACAGGGTAACACCGGGGAGCTGTTTTTT. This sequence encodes CASSFGQGNTGELFF. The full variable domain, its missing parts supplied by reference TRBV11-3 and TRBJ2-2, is EAGVVQSPRYKIIEKKQPVAFWCNPISGHNTLYWYLQNLGQGPELLIRYENEEAVDDSQLPKDRFSAERLKGVDSTLKIQPAELGDSAVYLCASSFGQGNTGELFFGEGSRLTVL.

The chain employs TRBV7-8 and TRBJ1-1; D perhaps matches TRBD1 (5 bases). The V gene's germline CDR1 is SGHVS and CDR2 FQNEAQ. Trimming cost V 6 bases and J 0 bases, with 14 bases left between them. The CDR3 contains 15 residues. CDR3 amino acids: CASSATGALNTEAFF. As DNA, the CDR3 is TGTGCCAGCAGTGCAACCGGGGCCTTGAACACTGAAGCTTTCTTT.

CDR3 sequence: CASSGSGRLTGELFF. The CDR3 DNA reads as TGTGCCAGCAGTGGCAGTGGGCGCCTCACCGGGGAGCTGTTTTTT. The genes are TRBV6-5 and TRBJ2-2; D is ambiguous. V lost 5 bases to trimming and J lost 4 bases, with 14 bases between them. The germline CDR1 and CDR2 sequences are MNHEY and SVGAGI. This CDR3 spans 15 amino acids.

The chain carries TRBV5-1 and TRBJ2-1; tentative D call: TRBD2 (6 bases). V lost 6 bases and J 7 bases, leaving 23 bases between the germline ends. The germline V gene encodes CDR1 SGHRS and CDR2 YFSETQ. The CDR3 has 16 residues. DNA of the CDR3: TGCGCCAGCAAGTCTGTAGTGGGAGGTGTAAGAAATGAGCAGTTCTTC. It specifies CASKSVVGGVRNEQFF. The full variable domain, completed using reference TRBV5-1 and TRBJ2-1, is KAGVTQTPRYLIKTRGQQVTLSCSPISGHRSVSWYQQTPGQGLQFLFEYFSETQRNKGNFPGRFSGRQFSNSRSEMNVSTLELGDSALYLCASKSVVGGVRNEQFFGPGTRLTVL.

The CDR3 region is CASSFPGQNQPQHF. The CDR3 DNA is TGTGCCAGCAGCTTTCCGGGACAGAATCAGCCCCAGCATTTT. The rearrangement uses TRBV7-9 and TRBJ1-5, with 7 bases matching TRBD1. The CDR3 covers 14 residues. Germline lookup yields CDR1 SEHNR and CDR2 FQNEAQ (reference sequence). Trimming took 3 bases from V and 4 from J; bases not matched to a gene: 3.

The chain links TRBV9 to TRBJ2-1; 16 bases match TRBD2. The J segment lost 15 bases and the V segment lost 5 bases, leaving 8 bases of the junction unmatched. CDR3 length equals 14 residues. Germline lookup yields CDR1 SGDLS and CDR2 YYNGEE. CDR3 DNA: TGTGCCAGCAGAGCCGTGGGGACTAGCGGGAGGGGGTTCTTC. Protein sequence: CASRAVGTSGRGFF.

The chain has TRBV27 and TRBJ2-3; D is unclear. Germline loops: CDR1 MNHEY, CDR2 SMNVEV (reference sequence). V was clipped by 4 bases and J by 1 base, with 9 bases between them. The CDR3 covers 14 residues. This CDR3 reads CASSSDTRTDTQYF. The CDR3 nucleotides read TGTGCCAGCAGTTCCGACACTCGCACAGATACGCAGTATTTT.

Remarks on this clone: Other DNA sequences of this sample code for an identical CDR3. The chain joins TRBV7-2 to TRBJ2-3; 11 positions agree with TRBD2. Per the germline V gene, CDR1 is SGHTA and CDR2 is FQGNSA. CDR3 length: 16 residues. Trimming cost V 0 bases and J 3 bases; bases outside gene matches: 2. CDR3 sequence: CASSLALAGGTDTQYF. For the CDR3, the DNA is TGTGCCAGCAGCTTAGCGTTAGCGGGAGGGACAGATACGCAGTATTTT.

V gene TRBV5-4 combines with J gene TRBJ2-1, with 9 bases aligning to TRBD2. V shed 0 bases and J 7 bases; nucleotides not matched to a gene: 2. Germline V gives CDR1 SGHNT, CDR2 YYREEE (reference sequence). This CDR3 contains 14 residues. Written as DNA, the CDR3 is TGTGCCAGCAGCTTGGGACTAGCGGTAAATGAGCAGTTCTTC. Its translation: CASSLGLAVNEQFF.

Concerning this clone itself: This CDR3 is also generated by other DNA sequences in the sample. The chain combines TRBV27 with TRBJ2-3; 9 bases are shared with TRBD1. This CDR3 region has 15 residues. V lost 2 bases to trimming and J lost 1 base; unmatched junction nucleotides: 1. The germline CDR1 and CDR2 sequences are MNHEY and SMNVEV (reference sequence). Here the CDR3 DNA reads TGTGCCAGCAGTTTAAGGGACAGGGGCACAGATACGCAGTATTTT. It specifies CASSLRDRGTDTQYF.

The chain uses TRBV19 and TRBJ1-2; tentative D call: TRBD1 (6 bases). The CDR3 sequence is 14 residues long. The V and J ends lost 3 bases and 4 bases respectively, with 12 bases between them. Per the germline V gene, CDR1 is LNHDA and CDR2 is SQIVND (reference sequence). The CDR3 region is CASSINRVSYGYTF. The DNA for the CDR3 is TGTGCCAGTAGTATTAACAGGGTTTCCTATGGCTACACCTTC. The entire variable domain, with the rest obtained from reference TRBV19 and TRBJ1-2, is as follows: DGGITQSPKYLFRKEGQNVTLSCEQNLNHDAMYWYRQDPGQGLRLIYYSQIVNDFQKGDIAEGYSVSREKKESFPLTVTSAQKNPTAFYLCASSINRVSYGYTFGSGTRLTVV.